This TCR beta chain emerged from a study of T cell repertoires in cytomegalovirus infection. Each CDR3 protein is one row after TCRdb ran MiXCR on the reads. The sample includes roughly 320,000 distinct CDR3 sequences, about a tenth of them seen just once. This clonotype was detected a few times. The antigen is unknown. Study results and limitations: In two of eight donors, the top clonotype was HLA-C-restricted CMV-specific.

Germline V CDR1 and CDR2: KGHDR, SFDVKD. With V trimmed by 3 bases and J by 3 bases, 9 bases remained unmatched. This CDR3 region has 16 residues. Source material: PBMCs. The receptor's source is a human donor in good health (CMV status not recorded). Some clones in this sample may be carry-over from other donors' samples. The chain uses TRBV24-1 and TRBJ2-5, with 7 bases aligning to TRBD1. The CDR3 nucleotides are TGTGCCACCAGTGATCCCCACCGGACAGGAAAAGAGACCCAGTACTTC. This encodes CATSDPHRTGKETQYF.